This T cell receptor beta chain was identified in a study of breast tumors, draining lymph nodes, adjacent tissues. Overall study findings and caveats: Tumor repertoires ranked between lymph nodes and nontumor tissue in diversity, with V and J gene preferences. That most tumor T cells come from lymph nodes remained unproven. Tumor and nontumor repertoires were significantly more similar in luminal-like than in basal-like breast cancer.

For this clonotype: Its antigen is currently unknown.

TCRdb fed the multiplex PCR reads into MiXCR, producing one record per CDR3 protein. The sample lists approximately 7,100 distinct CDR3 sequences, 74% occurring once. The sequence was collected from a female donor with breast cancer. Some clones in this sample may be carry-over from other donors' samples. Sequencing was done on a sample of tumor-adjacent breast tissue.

The CDR3 DNA reads as TGTGCCAGCAGCGTAGCCGTGAAGAGCTCCTACAATGAGCAGTTCTTC. Translated: CASSVAVKSSYNEQFF. The chain uses TRBV9 and TRBJ2-1; D is ambiguous. The ends were cut back, 0 bases at V and 0 bases at J, with 10 bases in the middle. The CDR3 is made up of 16 amino acids. Germline loops: CDR1 SGDLS, CDR2 YYNGEE.